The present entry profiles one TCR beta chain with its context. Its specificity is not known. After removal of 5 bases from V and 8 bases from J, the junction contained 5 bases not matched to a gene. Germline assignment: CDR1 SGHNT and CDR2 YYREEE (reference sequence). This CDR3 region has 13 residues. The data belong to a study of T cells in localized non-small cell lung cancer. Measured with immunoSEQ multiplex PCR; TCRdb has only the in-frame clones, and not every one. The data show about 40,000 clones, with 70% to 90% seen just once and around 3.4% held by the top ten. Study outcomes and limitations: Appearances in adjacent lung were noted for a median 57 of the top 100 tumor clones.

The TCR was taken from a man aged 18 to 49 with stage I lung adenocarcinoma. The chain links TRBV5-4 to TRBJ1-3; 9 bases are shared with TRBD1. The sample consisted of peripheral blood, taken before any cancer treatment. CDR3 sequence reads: CASSRDREDTIYF. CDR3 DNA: TGTGCCAGCAGTCGGGACAGGGAGGACACCATATATTTT.